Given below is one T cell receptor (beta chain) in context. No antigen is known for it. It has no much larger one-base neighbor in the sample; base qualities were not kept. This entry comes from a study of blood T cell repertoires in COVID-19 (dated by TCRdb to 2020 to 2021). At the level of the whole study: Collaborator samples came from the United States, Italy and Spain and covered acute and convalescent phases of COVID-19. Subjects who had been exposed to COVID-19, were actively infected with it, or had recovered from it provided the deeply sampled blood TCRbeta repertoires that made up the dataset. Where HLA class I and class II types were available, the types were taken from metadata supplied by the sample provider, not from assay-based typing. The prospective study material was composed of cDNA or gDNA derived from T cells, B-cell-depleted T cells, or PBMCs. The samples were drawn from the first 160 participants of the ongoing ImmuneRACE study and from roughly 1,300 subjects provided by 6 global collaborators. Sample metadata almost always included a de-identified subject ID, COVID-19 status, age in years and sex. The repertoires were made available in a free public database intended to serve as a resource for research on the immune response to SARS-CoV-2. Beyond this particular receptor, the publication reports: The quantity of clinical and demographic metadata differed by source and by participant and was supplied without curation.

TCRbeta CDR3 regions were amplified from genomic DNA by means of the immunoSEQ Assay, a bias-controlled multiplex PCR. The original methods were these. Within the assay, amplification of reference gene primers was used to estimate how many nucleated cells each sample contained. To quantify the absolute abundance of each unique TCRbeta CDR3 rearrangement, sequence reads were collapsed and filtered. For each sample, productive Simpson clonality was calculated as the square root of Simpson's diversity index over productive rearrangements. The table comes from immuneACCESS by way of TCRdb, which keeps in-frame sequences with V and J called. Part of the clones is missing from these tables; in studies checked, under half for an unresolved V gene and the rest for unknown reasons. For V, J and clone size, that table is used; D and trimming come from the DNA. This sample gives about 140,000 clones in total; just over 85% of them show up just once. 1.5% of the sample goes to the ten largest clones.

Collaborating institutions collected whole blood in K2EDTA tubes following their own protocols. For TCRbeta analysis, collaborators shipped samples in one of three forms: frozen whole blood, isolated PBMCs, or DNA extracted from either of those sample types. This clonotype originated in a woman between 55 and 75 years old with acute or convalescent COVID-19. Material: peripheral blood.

The CDR3: CASSLGTGRSQPQHF. The nucleotides read TGTGCCAGCAGCCTAGGGACAGGGAGGAGTCAGCCCCAGCATTTT. The chain is made from TRBV5-4 and TRBJ1-5; 9 bases in the junction line up with TRBD1. For CDR1 and CDR2, the germline V gene (reference sequence) lists SGHNT and YYREEE. From V the trimming removes 4 bases and from J it removes 6 bases, while the gene matches leave 8 bases of the junction unaccounted for. The CDR3 covers 15 residues, taking in both the cysteine and the phenylalanine. Only the CDR3 region is kept as DNA, spanning 45 bases read in frame from base 1.